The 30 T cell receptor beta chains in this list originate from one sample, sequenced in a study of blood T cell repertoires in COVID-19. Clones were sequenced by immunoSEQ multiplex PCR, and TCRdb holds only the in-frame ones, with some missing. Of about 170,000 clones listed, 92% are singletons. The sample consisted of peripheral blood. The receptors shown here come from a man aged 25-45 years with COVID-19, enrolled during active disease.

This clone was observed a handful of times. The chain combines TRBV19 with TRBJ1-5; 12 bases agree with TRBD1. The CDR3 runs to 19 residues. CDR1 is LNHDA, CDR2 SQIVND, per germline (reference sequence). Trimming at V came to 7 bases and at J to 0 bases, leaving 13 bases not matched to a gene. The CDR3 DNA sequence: TGTGCCAGTACCCTCAAAGGGACAGGGGGCTCCTATAGCAATCAGCCCCAGCATTTT. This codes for CASTLKGTGGSYSNQPQHF.

CDR3 DNA sequence: TGTGCCACCAGTGAACCCGGGTACTCTGGGGCCAACGTCCTGACTTTC. Translating gives CATSEPGYSGANVLTF. This chain connects TRBV24-1 to TRBJ2-6; D remains unclear. Germline CDR1 is KGHDR and CDR2 is SFDVKD. The CDR3 length is 16 residues. Trimming cost V 4 bases and J 0 bases, with 9 bases left between them.

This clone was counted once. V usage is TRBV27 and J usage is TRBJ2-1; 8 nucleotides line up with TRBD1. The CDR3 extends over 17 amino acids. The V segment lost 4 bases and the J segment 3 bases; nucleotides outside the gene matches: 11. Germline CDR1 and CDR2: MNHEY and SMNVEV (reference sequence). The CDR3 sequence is CASSSPELDRDYNEQFF. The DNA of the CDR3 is TGTGCCAGCAGTTCCCCGGAGTTGGACAGGGACTACAATGAGCAGTTCTTC.

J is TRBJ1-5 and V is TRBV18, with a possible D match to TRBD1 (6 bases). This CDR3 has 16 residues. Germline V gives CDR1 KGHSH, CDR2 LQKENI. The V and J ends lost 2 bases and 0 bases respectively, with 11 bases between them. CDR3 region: CASSPTGQNSNQPQHF. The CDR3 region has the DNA TGTGCCAGCTCACCAACCGGACAGAATAGCAATCAGCCCCAGCATTTT.

The CDR3, as DNA: TGTGCCAGCACCAAAGAGGCAGGGGGGTCCTACGAGCAGTACTTC. Translating it yields CASTKEAGGSYEQYF. The chain employs TRBV6-5 and TRBJ2-7; maybe TRBD1 (7 bases). V lost 7 bases, J lost 1 base, and 17 bases lay in between. The CDR3 spans 15 residues. Per the germline V gene, CDR1 is MNHEY and CDR2 is SVGAGI.

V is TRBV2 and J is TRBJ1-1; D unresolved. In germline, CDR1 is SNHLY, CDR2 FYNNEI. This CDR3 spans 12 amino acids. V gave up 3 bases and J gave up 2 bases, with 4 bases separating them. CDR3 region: CASSELNTEAFF. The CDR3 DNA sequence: TGTGCCAGCAGTGAGTTAAACACTGAAGCTTTCTTT.

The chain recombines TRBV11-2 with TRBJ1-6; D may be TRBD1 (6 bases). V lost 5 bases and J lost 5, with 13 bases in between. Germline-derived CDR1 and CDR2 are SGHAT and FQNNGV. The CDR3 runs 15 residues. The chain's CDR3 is CASSTRQADNSPLHF. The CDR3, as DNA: TGTGCCAGCAGCACCCGACAGGCGGATAATTCACCCCTCCACTTT.

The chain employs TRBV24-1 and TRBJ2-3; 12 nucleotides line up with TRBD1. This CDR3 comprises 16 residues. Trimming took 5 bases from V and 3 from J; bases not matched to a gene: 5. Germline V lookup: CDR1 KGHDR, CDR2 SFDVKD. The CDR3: CATSGGTGGRTDTQYF. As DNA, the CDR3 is TGTGCCACCAGTGGTGGGACAGGGGGCCGGACAGATACGCAGTATTTT.

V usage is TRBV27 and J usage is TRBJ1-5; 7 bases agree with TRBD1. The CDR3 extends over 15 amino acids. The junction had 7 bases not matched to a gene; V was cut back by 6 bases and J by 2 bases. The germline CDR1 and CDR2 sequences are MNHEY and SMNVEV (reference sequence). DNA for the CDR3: TGTGCCAGCAGACGGGGGACAGTTCGCAATCAGCCCCAGCATTTT. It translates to CASRRGTVRNQPQHF.

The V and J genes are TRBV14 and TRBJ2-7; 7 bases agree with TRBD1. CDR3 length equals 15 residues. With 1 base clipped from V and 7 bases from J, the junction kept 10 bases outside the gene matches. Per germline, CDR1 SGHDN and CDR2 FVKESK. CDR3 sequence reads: CASSQGGTVPNEQYF. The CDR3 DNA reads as TGTGCCAGCAGCCAAGGGGGGACAGTCCCTAATGAGCAGTACTTC.

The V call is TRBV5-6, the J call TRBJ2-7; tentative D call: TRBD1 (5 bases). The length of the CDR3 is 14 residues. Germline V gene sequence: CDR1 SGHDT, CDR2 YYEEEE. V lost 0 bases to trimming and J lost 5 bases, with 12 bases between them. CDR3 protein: CASSLGQGRDEQYF. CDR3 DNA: TGTGCCAGCAGCTTGGGTCAGGGTCGCGACGAGCAGTACTTC. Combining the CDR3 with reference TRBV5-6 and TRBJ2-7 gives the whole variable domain DAGVTQSPTHLIKTRGQQVTLRCSPKSGHDTVSWYQQALGQGPQFIFQYYEEEERQRGNFPDRFSGHQFPNYSSELNVNALLLGDSALYLCASSLGQGRDEQYFGPGTRLTVT.

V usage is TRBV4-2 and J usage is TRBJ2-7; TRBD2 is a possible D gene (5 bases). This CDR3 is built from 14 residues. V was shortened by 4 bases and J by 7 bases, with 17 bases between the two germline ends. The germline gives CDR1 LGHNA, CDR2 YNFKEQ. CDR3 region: CASSPLGGLAEQYF. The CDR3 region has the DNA TGTGCCAGCAGCCCCCTAGGAGGCTTGGCGGAGCAGTACTTC.

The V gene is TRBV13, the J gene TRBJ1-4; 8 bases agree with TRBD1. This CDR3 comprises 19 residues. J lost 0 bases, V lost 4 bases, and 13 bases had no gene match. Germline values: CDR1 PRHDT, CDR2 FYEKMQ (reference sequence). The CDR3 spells CASSSLGQGSLATNEKLFF. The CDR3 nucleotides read TGTGCCAGCAGCTCCCTAGGACAGGGAAGTCTTGCAACTAATGAAAAACTGTTTTTT.

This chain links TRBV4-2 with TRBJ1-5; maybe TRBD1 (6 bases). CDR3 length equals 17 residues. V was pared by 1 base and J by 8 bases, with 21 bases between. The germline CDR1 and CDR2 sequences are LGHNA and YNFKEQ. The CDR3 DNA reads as TGTGCCAGCAGCCAAGGAACGGGGGGCACCGGGATAAAGCCCCAGCATTTT. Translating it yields CASSQGTGGTGIKPQHF.

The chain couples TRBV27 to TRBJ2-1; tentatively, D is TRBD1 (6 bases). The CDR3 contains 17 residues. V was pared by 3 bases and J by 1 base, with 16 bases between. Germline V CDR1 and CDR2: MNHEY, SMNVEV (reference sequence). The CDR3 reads CASSFTNTGRSYNEQFF. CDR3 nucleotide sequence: TGTGCCAGCAGTTTTACGAATACAGGGAGATCCTACAATGAGCAGTTCTTC.

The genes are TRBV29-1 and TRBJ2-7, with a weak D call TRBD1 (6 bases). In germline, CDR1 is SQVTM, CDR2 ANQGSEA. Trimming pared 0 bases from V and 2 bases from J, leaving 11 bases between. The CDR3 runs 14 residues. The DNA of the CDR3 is TGCAGCGTTGAAGATGGGGGCTCAACCTACGAGCAGTACTTC. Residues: CSVEDGGSTYEQYF.

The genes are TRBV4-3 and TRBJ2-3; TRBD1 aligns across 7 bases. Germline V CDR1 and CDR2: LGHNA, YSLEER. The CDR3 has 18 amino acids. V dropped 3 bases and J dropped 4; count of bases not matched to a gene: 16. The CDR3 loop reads CASSQTFRQGSISDTQYF. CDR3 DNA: TGCGCCAGCAGCCAGACCTTTCGACAGGGCAGTATCTCAGATACGCAGTATTTT.

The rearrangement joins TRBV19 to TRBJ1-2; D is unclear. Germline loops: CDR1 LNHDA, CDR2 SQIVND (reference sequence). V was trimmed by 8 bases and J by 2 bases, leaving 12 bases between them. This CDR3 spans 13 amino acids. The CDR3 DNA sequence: TGTGCCAGTCGCCTTGACGGGAACTATGGCTACACCTTC. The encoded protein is CASRLDGNYGYTF.

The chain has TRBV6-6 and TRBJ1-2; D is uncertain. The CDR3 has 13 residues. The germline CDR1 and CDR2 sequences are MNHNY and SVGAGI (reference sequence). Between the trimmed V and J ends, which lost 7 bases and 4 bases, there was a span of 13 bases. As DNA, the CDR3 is TGTGCCAGCACCAAAAACGAACTCTATGGCTACACCTTC. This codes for CASTKNELYGYTF.

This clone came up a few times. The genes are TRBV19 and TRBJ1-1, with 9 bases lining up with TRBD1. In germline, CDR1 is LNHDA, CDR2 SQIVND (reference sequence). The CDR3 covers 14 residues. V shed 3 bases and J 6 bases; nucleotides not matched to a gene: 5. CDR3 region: CASSMAGQGPEAFF. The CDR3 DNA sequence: TGTGCCAGTAGTATGGCGGGACAGGGCCCTGAAGCTTTCTTT.

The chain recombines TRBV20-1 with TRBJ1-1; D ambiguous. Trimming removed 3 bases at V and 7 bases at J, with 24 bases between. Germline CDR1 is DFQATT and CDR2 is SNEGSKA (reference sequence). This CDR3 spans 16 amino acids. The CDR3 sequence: CSASGIDSGLTSEAFF. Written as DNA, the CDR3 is TGCAGTGCTAGTGGAATTGACTCAGGACTGACAAGTGAAGCTTTCTTT.

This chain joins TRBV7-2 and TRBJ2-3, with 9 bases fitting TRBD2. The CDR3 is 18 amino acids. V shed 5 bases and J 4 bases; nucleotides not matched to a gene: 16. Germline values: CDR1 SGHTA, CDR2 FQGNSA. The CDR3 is CASSQAAAIAGVSDTQYF. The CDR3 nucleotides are TGTGCCAGCAGCCAGGCAGCAGCAATAGCGGGAGTATCAGATACGCAGTATTTT.

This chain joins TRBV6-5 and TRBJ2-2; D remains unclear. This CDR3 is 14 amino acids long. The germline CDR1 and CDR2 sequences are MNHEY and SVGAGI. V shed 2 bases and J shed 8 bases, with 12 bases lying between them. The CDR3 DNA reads TGTGCCAGCAGTTACATGACAACCGAGGGGGAGCTGTTTTTT. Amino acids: CASSYMTTEGELFF.

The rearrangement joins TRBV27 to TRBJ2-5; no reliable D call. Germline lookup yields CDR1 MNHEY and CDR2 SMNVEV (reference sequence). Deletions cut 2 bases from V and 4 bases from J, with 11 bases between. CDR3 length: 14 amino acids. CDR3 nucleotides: TGTGCCAGCAGTTTAGGAAGTCCAGGAGAGACCCAGTACTTC. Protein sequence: CASSLGSPGETQYF.

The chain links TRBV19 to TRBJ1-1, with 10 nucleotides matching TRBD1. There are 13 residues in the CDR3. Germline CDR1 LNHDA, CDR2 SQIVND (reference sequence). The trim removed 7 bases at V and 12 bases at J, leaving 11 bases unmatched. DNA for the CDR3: TGTGCCAGTATTCCGACAGGGGGCGCGAGGACTTTCTTT. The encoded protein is CASIPTGGARTFF.

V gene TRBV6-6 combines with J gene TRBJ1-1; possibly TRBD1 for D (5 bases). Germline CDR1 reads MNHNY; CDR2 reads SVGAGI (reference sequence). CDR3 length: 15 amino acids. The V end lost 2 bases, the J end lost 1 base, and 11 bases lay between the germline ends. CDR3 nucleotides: TGTGCCAGCAGTTACAGGGAGGGACGGAACACTGAAGCTTTCTTT. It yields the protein CASSYREGRNTEAFF.

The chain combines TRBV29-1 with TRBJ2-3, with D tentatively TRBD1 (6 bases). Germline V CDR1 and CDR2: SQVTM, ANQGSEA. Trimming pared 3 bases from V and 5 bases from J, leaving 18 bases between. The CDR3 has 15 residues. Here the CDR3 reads CSVDFPGRRGDTQYF. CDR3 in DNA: TGCAGCGTTGATTTCCCGGGACGCAGGGGAGATACGCAGTATTTT.

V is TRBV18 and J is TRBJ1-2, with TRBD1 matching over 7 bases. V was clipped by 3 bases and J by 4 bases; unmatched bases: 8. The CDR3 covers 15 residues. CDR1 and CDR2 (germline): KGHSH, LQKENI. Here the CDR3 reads CASSPDRESAYGYTF. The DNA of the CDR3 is TGTGCCAGCTCACCCGACAGGGAGAGTGCCTATGGCTACACCTTC.

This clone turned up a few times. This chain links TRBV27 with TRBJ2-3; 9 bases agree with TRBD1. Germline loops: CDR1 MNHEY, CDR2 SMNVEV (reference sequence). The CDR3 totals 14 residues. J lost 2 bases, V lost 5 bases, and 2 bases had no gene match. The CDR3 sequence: CASSHRGPTDTQYF. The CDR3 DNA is TGTGCCAGCAGTCACAGGGGGCCCACAGATACGCAGTATTTT.

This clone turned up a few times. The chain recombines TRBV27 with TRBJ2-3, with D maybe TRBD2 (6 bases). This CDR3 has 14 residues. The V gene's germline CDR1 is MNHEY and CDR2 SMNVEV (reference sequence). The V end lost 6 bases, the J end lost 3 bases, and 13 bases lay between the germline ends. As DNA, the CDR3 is TGTGCCAGCAGCCAAAGGGACTTTACAGATACGCAGTATTTT. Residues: CASSQRDFTDTQYF.